This TCR beta chain appears in the sequencing data of a study of cytomegalovirus exposure and HLA in healthy donors (dated by TCRdb to 2015 to 2018). Study-wide context: In an earlier analysis of some 610 of the donors, approximately 260 Gb of sequence data and approximately 120 million unique TCR beta sequences from roughly 190 million T cells were reported. A later analysis re-examined previously published TCR beta repertoires from 600 to 700 donors and added high-resolution HLA genotyping to investigate patterns of TCR occurrence. The study used immunosequencing to profile the T cell repertoires of more than 650 subjects and linked those repertoires to cytomegalovirus serostatus. The later analysis used no new phenotypic data to find candidate immune exposures, relying instead on TCR beta sequences and their occurrence across donors. HLA typing included class I and class II loci at four-digit resolution. Among the roughly 410 genotyped donors, more than 70% belonged to the genetic ancestry cluster associated with self-reported Caucasian donors. Donor age, sex, ethnicity and CMV serostatus were compiled alongside the repertoire data. All discovery cohort repertoires had been generated using a single sequencing platform. In a later genetic analysis, genome-wide SNP genotypes for about 55% of the roughly 700 donors were used, and that subset was treated as a discovery cohort. An earlier analysis of some 500 of the donors used high-throughput TCR beta sequencing to judge whether each TCR beta V gene segment behaved as functional or pseudogenic. Typing coverage varied by locus: roughly 629-630 donors for A, B, C, DRB1 and DQB1; about 520 for DQA1; around 610 for DPA1; approximately 450 for DPB1. The study aimed to test whether cataloging public T cell receptors could reveal signatures of past pathogen exposure. Among roughly 400 genotyped donors of the cohort, an average of approximately 220,000 unique TCR beta nucleotide sequences was sequenced per donor, of which roughly 17% were non-productive. About five DR-DQ haplotypes were handled as single units for association and clustering because linkage in the cohort was strong. To predict cytomegalovirus infection status, the study combined high-throughput TCR immunosequencing, statistical association of individual TCRs with disease status, and machine learning. An early release covering approximately 600 HLA-typed donors comprised approximately 300 gigabases of sequencing data and 85 million or so unique TCR sequences. Along with the approximately 600-subject first cohort, a separate validation cohort of around 120 different subjects was used. Results and caveats for the whole study, not just this receptor: The authors suggested that the approach could potentially be extended to other disease states and immunological phenotypes. For the cohort, immune exposure information was limited to CMV serostatus. Specific HLA alleles were associated with 15,000 to 20,000 TCR beta sequences at a false discovery rate of 0.05 in a later analysis. A later analysis found that HLA-associated TCR beta chains were more clonally expanded and had lower generation probabilities than equally common non-associated chains. Some IMGT-functional V segments, including TRBV6-2 and TRBV6-3, could not be distinguished by the 87-base-pair reads and were therefore excluded. The classifier was reported to diagnose cytomegalovirus status with high specificity and sensitivity in both the original cohort and the validation cohort. An association between a missense DCLRE1C variant and V-gene and J-gene trimming of TCR beta chains was found in a later genetic analysis and replicated in an independent cohort. This cohort had only TCR beta chains sequenced, and the lack of alpha or paired-chain data limited which features could be detected. The earlier analysis of approximately 590 of the donors excluded fewer than 20 rarely observed V segments, including chromosome 9 orphons, because counts were too low. Correlated functional status among segregating V segments might be attributable to linkage disequilibrium, but an unknown experimental factor could not be ruled out. An earlier analysis of approximately 500 of the donors showed that most TCR beta V segments appeared in productive rearrangements either about 87% or about 30% of the time, which broadly matched IMGT annotations. A later genetic analysis reported fewer N-insertions in productive TCRs among donors in an Asian-associated ancestry cluster than the roughly 700-donor mean. A later analysis reported that several top co-occurrence clusters appeared linked to parvovirus B19, influenza, CMV and Epstein-Barr virus. The study gave a list of more than 150 TCR beta chains associated with cytomegalovirus. Most CMV-associated TCR beta chains appeared to be HLA-restricted in a later analysis, and the HLA associations seemed to be driven largely by CMV exposure. Because some donors lacked HLA typing at each locus, the association tests relied only on the typed subset. Strong co-occurrence of HLA alleles, especially DR and DQ, made assigning TCR associations to individual alleles difficult. Most TCR sequences were observed very rarely across donors, whereas some public TCRs were present in many individuals. A cluster of highly shared sequence variants was judged likely to be a technical artifact of the sequencing pipeline. A further reported finding was that TCR beta sequences accurately predicted the HLA-A and HLA-B alleles for most subjects in the first cohort. According to a later analysis, TCR association rates differed among HLA loci, with DRB1 alleles showing the most associated TCRs and HLA-C alleles showing the fewest. Roughly uniform sequencing depth across donors was assumed in presence/absence analyses, although this assumption may not hold. In vitro tests confirmed that a few of the cytomegalovirus-associated TCR beta chains recognize cytomegalovirus antigens.

The cohort was made up of 666 healthy bone marrow donors. At the time of sampling, all cohort members were nominally healthy, though unrecorded immune exposures were likely present. The donor was CMV seronegative and was included in the group of several hundred seronegative cohort members. A peripheral blood sample was collected from each donor, and TCR beta sequencing was performed on peripheral blood mononuclear cells. Genomic DNA extraction from the blood cell samples was performed with the Qiagen DNeasy Blood Extraction Kit. A few counts support this clone. Its specific antigen is unknown. Per-nucleotide qualities are absent, and no much larger clonotype sits a single base away. Library method: the immunoSEQ multiplex PCR assay. A mixture of 60 forward primers for TCR Vbeta segments and 13 reverse primers for TCR Jbeta segments was used in the multiplex PCR. The CDR3 region of rearranged TCR beta genes was amplified from genomic DNA with a multiplex PCR assay. Amplified TCR beta libraries were sequenced as 87-base-pair reads on the Illumina HiSeq System. Regarding the original processing steps: In a later analysis, tens of millions of unique TCR beta chains were counted across the roughly 700 repertoires, and roughly 11 million of these chains were shared by at least two donors. A nearest-neighbor algorithm error-corrected the raw reads and collapsed the reads into unique sequences, merging closely related sequences to remove PCR and sequencing errors. Alignment of CDR3 sequences to IMGT reference sequences was used to assign V, D and J gene segments. Each retained sequence needed at least a six-nucleotide match to both a V gene segment and a J gene segment. A rearrangement was called productive if the CDR3 had no stop codons and remained in frame with V and J, and every other rearrangement was called non-productive. Following IMGT convention, CDR3 was defined as the stretch from the second conserved V-encoded cysteine to the conserved J-encoded phenylalanine. The earlier analysis of around 640 of the donors excluded sequences that lacked an unambiguous match to a single V gene segment. An earlier analysis of approximately 590 of the donors called V segments functional above 56.7% productive rearrangements and segregating when the between-donor standard deviation exceeded 5%. A statistical classification framework was built for diagnosing cytomegalovirus status from the catalog of TCR beta chain sequences. A later analysis assigned V and J genes by comparing TCR nucleotide sequences with IMGT/GENE-DB human TR gene sequences. In a later analysis, CDR3 sequences and most-parsimonious VDJ recombination scenarios were assigned using the TCRdist pipeline. In a later analysis, each TCR beta chain was defined by its CDR3 amino acid sequence together with its V-gene family, and reads lacking a unique V-gene family were excluded. As a way to deal with suspected cross-contamination and a sequencing artifact, a later analysis dropped approximately 590 nucleotide sequences that were highly shared and had low generation probability. In a later analysis, a clonal expansion index for each public chain was calculated from normalized within-repertoire ranks of inferred template counts. In a later analysis, generation probabilities were computed with a VDJ recombination model fitted to out-of-frame rearrangements, and the resulting probabilities were checked against IGoR. In a later analysis, TCR-TCR, TCR-HLA and TCR-CMV co-occurrence was scored with hypergeometric tests, and a repertoire-size bias correction was applied to TCR pairs. To estimate false discovery rates, a later analysis permuted the HLA or CMV assignments 20 times. In a later analysis, co-occurring TCRs were grouped using DBSCAN, with TCRdist sequence similarity added in when clustering inside HLA-allele-positive subsets. Repertoires with fewer than 30,000 or more than 120,000 public chains, plus five repertoires with anomalous nucleotide sharing, were excluded from co-occurrence clustering. Imported from immuneACCESS, the table was reduced by TCRdb to in-frame sequences with V and J called. These copies leave out some clones; in studies compared against another copy, an unresolved V gene accounts for under half, and the cause of the remainder is not known. Clone size and V and J calls were adopted from that table, with D and trimming inferred from the DNA. In this sample the table shows some 150,000 clones, approximately 88% of which occur a single time. Of the sample, under 0.95% falls within the top ten clones.

Looking up the germline V gene yields CDR1 SNHLY and CDR2 FYNNEI. Relative to germline, V is missing 2 bases and J is missing 5 bases, with 4 bases of the junction outside any gene match. The CDR3, cysteine through phenylalanine, is 14 amino acids long. Just CDR3 DNA is preserved here, 42 bases in frame from base 1. This TCR derives from a woman between 25 and 40 years old in good health and CMV-seronegative. The sequence links TRBV2 to TRBJ1-1; 8 bases in the junction line up with TRBD1. The sample was PBMCs. The DNA is as follows: TGTGCCAGCAGTGAAAGAGGACAGGGAACTGAAGCTTTCTTT. It translates as CASSERGQGTEAFF.